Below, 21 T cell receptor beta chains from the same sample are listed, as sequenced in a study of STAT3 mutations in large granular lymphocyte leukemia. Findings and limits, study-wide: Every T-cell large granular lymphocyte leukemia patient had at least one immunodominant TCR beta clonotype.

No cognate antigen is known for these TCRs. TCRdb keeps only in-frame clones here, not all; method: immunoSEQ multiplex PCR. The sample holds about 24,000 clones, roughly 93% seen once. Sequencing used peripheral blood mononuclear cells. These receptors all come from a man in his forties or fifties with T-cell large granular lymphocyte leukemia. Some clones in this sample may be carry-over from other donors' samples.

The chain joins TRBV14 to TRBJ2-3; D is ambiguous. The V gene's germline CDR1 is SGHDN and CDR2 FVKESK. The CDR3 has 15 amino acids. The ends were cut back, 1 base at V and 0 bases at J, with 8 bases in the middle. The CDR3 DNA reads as TGTGCCAGCAGCCAAGTGTCTCTTAGCACAGATACGCAGTATTTT. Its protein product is CASSQVSLSTDTQYF.

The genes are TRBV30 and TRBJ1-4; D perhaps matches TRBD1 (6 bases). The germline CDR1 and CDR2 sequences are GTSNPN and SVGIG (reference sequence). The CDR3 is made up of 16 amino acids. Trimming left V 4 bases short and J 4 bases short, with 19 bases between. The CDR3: CAWKRREGGLNEKLFF. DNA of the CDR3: TGTGCCTGGAAGCGCCGGGAAGGGGGTCTTAATGAAAAACTGTTTTTT. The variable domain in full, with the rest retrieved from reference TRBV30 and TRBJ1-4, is SQTIHQWPATLVQPVGSPLSLECTVEGTSNPNLYWYRQAAGRGLQLLFYSVGIGQISSEVPQNLSASRPQDRQFILSSKKLLLSDSGFYLCAWKRREGGLNEKLFFGSGTQLSVL.

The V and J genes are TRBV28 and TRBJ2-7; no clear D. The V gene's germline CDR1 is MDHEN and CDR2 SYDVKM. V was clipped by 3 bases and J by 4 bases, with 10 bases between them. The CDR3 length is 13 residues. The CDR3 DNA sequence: TGTGCCAGCAGTTTGGGCTATATTTACGAGCAGTACTTC. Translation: CASSLGYIYEQYF.

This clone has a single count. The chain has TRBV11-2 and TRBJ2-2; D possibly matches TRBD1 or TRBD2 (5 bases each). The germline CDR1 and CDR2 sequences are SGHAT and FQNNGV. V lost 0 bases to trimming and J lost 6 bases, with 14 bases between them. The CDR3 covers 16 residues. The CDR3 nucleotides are TGTGCCAGCAGCTTAGAAGCGGCAGGGAAGGCCGGGGAGCTGTTTTTT. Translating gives CASSLEAAGKAGELFF.

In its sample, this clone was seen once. The CDR3 nucleotides are TGCGCCAGCAGCTCGTCAGGGGGCTACACCTTC. Translation gives CASSSSGGYTF. The V call is TRBV5-1, the J call TRBJ1-2, with D possibly matching TRBD1 (5 bases). Germline lookup yields CDR1 SGHRS and CDR2 YFSETQ. CDR3 length equals 11 residues. The V end was cut by 3 bases, the J end by 8 bases, with 8 bases between.

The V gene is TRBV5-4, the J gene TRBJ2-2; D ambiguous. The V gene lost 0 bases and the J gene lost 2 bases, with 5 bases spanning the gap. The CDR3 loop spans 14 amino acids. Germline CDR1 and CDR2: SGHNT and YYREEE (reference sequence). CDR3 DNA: TGTGCCAGCAGCTTGGGGACCAACACCGGGGAGCTGTTTTTT. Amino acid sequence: CASSLGTNTGELFF.

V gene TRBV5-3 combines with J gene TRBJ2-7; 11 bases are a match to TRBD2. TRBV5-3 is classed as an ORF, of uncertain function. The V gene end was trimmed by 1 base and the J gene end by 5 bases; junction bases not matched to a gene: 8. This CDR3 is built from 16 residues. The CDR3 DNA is TGTGCCAGAAGCTTGACTAGCGGGGGCCAGGCCCACGAGCAGTACTTC. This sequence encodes CARSLTSGGQAHEQYF.

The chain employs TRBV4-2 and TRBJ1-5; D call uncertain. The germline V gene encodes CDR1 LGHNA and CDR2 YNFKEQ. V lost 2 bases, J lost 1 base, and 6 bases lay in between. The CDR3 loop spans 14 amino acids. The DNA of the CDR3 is TGTGCCAGCAGCCAAATCGGGAGCAATCAGCCCCAGCATTTT. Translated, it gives CASSQIGSNQPQHF.

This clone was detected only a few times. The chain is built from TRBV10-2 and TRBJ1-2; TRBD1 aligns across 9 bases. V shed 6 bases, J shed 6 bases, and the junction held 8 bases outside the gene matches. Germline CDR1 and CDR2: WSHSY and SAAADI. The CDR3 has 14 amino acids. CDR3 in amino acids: CASSADRGLNGYTF. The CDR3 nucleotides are TGCGCCAGCAGCGCGGACAGGGGCCTTAATGGCTACACCTTC.

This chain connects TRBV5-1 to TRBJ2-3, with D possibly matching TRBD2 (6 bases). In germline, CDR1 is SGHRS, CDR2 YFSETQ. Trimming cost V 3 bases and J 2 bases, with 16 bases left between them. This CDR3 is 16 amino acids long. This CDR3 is CASSSGTFPSTDTQYF. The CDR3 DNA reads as TGCGCCAGCAGCTCCGGGACTTTCCCCTCCACAGATACGCAGTATTTT.

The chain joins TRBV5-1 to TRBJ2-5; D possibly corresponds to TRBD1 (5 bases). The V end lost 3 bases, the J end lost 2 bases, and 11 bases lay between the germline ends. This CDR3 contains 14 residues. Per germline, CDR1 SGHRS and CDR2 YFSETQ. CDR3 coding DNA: TGCGCCAGCAGCTACAACAGGAAACAAGAGACCCAGTACTTC. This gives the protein CASSYNRKQETQYF.

For the CDR3, the DNA is TGTGCCAGCAGTTACGGGTTCGGCGGGGAGTACAATGAGCAGTTCTTC. Its translation is CASSYGFGGEYNEQFF. The genes are TRBV6-5 and TRBJ2-1; TRBD2 is a possible D gene (6 bases). CDR3 length: 16 residues. V lost 2 bases, J lost 4 bases, and 15 bases lay in between. Germline V gene lookup returns CDR1 MNHEY and CDR2 SVGAGI.

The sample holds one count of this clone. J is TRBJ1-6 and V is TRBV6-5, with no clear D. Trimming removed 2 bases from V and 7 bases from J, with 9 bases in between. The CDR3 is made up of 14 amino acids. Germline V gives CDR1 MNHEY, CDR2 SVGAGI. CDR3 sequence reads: CASSYDGPNSPLHF. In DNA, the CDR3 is TGTGCCAGCAGTTACGACGGCCCCAATTCACCCCTCCACTTT.

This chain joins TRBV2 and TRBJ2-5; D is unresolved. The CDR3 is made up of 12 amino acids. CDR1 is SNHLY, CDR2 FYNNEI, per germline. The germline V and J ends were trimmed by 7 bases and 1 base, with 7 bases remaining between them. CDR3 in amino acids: CASTYSQETQYF. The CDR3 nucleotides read TGTGCCAGCACATACAGCCAAGAGACCCAGTACTTC.

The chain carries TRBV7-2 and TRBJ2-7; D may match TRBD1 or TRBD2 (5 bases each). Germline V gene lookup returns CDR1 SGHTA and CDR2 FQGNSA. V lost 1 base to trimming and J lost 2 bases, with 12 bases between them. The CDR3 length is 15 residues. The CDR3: CASSLEGTDPYEQYF. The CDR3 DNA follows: TGTGCCAGCAGCTTAGAGGGGACCGATCCCTACGAGCAGTACTTC. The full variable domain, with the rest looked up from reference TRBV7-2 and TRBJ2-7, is GAGVSQSPSNKVTEKGKDVELRCDPISGHTALYWYRQSLGQGLEFLIYFQGNSAPDKSGLPSDRFSAERTGGSVSTLTIQRTQQEDSAVYLCASSLEGTDPYEQYFGPGTRLTVT.

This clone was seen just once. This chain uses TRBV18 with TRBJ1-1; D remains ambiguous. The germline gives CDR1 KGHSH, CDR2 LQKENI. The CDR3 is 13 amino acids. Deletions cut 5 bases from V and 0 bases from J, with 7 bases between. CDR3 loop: CASSNSMNTEAFF. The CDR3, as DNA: TGTGCCAGCTCAAATTCAATGAACACTGAAGCTTTCTTT.

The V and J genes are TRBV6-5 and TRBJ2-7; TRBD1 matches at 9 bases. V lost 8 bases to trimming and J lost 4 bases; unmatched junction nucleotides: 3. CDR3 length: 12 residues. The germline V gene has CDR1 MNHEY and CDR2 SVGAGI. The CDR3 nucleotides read TGTGCCAGCGGACAGGGGAGGTACGAGCAGTACTTC. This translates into CASGQGRYEQYF.

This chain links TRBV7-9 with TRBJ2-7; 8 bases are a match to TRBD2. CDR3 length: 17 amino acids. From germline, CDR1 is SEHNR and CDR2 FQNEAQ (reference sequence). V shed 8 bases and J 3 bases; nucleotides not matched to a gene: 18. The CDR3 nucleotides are TGTGCCAGCGCCAGCGCCACGGGGGGGACTATTCTCTACGAGCAGTACTTC. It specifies CASASATGGTILYEQYF.

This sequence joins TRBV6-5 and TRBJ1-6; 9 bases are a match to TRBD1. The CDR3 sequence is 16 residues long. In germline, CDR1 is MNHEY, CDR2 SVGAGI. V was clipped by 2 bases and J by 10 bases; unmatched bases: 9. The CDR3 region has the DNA TGTGCCAGCAGTTACGGACAGGGGAGGGTAGAATCACCCCTCCACTTT. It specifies CASSYGQGRVESPLHF.

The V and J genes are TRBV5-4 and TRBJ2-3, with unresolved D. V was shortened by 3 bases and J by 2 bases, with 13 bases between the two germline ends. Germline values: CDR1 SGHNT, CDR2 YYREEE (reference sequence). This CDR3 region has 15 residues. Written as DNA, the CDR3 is TGTGCCAGCAGCTCCGGGTTAGCTCTCACAGATACGCAGTATTTT. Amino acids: CASSSGLALTDTQYF.

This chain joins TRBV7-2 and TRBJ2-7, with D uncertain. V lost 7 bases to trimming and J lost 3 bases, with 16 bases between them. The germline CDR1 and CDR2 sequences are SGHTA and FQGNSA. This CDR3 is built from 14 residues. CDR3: CASNLGRPSYEQYF. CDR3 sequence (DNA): TGTGCCAGCAACCTCGGCCGCCCAAGCTACGAGCAGTACTTC.